This T cell receptor (beta chain) was profiled in a study of blood T cell repertoires in COVID-19. Across the whole study: From the United States, Italy and Spain came samples of acute and convalescent COVID-19. Sources were T cells, B-cell-depleted T cells, or PBMCs; the material itself was cDNA or gDNA.

Recruits, aged about 18 to 89 years, lived in roughly 22 US areas. Before being deemed recovered, Cohort 3 donors had two negative PCRs, clearance, or symptom resolution. The table came from immunoSEQ multiplex PCR; TCRdb's copy has only in-frame clones and leaves some out. The sample lists roughly 500,000 clones; 70% to 90% were seen once. V gave up 2 bases and J gave up 5 bases, with 13 bases separating them. The germline gives CDR1 GTSNPN, CDR2 SVGIG (reference sequence). This CDR3 is built from 14 residues. The sequencing sample was made of PBMCs or T cells enriched from blood (not recorded which). The receptor's source is a woman aged 60 to 75 who had recovered from COVID-19. The chain has TRBV30 and TRBJ1-5, with D perhaps matching TRBD1 (6 bases). CDR3 protein: CAWSQGQIYQPQHF. CDR3 nucleotide sequence: TGTGCCTGGAGTCAAGGACAGATTTATCAGCCCCAGCATTTT. The full variable domain, rest sourced from reference TRBV30 and TRBJ1-5, is SQTIHQWPATLVQPVGSPLSLECTVEGTSNPNLYWYRQAAGRGLQLLFYSVGIGQISSEVPQNLSASRPQDRQFILSSKKLLLSDSGFYLCAWSQGQIYQPQHFGDGTRLSIL.